This paragraph reports one TCR beta chain. Unmatched junction bases numbered 1, after V lost 6 bases and J lost 4 bases. The CDR3 spans 13 residues. Germline CDR1 reads SNHLY; CDR2 reads FYNNEI. Individuals drawn from under 30 US areas were about 18 to 95 years old. Two negative PCRs, clearance, or symptom resolution had been documented for recovered Cohort 3 donors. The data were obtained in a study of blood T cell repertoires in COVID-19. Clones were sequenced by immunoSEQ multiplex PCR, and TCRdb holds only the in-frame ones, with some missing. The sample shows about 440,000 clones, 80% to 95% of them seen only once.

The sequence was obtained from a man aged 18 to 30 who had recovered from COVID-19. Sequenced sample: PBMCs or T cells enriched from blood (not recorded which). J is TRBJ1-4 and V is TRBV2; the match to TRBD1 covers 8 bases. DNA for the CDR3: TGTGCCAGCAGCGGACAGGGTAATGAAAAACTGTTTTTT. Translation: CASSGQGNEKLFF.